This TCR beta chain originates from a study of PD-L1 blockade in urothelial cancer. Study outcomes and limitations: Blood TCR clonality below the median before treatment was a predictor of better survival.

Repertoires were generated with immunoSEQ multiplex PCR, while TCRdb's copy carries only in-frame clones and drops some. The sample yields about 82,000 clones, about 80% seen once. The CDR3 loop spans 12 amino acids. Germline assignment: CDR1 SQVTM and CDR2 ANQGSEA. V gave up 7 bases and J gave up 2 bases, with 11 bases separating them. As to this clone: Antigen: not known.

The sample in question was PBMCs, obtained around atezolizumab (anti-PD-L1) treatment. The clonotype was recovered from a man between 70 and 80 years old with urothelial cancer. V is TRBV29-1 and J is TRBJ1-2, with D hard to call. CDR3 DNA sequence: TGCAGCGCCGTGGAGGTGAACTATGGCTACACCTTC. Translated, it gives CSAVEVNYGYTF.